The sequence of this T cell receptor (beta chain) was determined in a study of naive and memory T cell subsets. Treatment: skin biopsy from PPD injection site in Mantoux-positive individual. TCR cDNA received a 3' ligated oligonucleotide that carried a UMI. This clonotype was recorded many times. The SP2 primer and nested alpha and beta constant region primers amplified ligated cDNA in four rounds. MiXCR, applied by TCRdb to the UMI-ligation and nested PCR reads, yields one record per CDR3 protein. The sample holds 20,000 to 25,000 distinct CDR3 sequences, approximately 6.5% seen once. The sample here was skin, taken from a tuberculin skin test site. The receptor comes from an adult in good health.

The DNA for the CDR3 is TGTGCCAGCAGAGAGCGACTAGCGGGAGGGAAAGAGACCCAGTACTTC. Translating gives CASRERLAGGKETQYF. The rearrangement uses TRBV7-2 and TRBJ2-5; TRBD2 matches 14 bases. Germline lookup yields CDR1 SGHTA and CDR2 FQGNSA. There are 16 residues in the CDR3. The trim removed 6 bases at V and 3 bases at J, leaving 6 bases unmatched.